One TCR beta chain is described in this entry. Its antigen is unidentified. The data are from a study of blood T cells in healthy people across ages. Broader study findings: It was not known whether donors were CMV positive (a possible confounder of expanded clonotype changes). A greater number of naive CD4+ cells and higher diversity distinguished long-lived donors from aged donors.

With a J-beta primer mix and a sample-barcoded 5' primer, a second PCR ran about 7 to 11 cycles. TCRdb fed the 5' RACE reads into MiXCR, producing one record per CDR3 protein. The table includes around 650,000 distinct CDR3 sequences, approximately 40% detected once. CDR3 length equals 15 residues. Trimming pared 0 bases from V and 0 bases from J, leaving 7 bases between. Per germline, CDR1 SGHRS and CDR2 YFSETQ. Each sample used at least 6 million PBMCs. This receptor was identified in an elderly man in good health. Sample: blood. This chain joins TRBV5-1 and TRBJ2-4; D unresolved. Written as DNA, the CDR3 is TGCGCCAGCAGCTTGGACGTTGTAGCCAAAAACATTCAGTACTTC. Protein sequence: CASSLDVVAKNIQYF.